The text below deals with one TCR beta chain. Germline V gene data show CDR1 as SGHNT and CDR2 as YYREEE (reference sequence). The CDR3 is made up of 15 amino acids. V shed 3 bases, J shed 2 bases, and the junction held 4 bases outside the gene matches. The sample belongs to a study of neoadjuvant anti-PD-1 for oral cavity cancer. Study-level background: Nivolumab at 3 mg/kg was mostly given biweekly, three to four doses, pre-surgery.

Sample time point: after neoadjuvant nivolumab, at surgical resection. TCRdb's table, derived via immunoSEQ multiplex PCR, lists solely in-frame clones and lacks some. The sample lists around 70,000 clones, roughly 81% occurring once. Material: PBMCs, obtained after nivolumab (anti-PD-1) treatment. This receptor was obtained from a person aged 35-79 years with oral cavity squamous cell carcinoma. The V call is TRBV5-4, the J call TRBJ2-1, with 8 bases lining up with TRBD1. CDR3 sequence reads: CASSYGQGPYNEQFF. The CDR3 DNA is TGTGCCAGCAGCTACGGACAGGGCCCCTACAATGAGCAGTTCTTC. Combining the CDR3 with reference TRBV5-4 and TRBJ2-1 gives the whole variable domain ETGVTQSPTHLIKTRGQQVTLRCSSQSGHNTVSWYQQALGQGPQFIFQYYREEENGRGNFPPRFSGLQFPNYSSELNVNALELDDSALYLCASSYGQGPYNEQFFGPGTRLTVL.